What follows are 27 T cell receptor beta chains derived from one specimen sequenced in a study of T cells in Graves' hyperthyroidism and ophthalmopathy. Amplified TCR beta CDR3 regions came from RNA transcripts. First-round RT-PCR with HTBI primers amplified the TCR CDR3 region. TCRdb reprocessed the multiplex PCR reads with MiXCR, giving one entry per CDR3 protein. The sample records about 110,000 distinct CDR3 sequences, 16% being singletons. The sample comprised blood. The receptors here all came from a woman in her forties or fifties with Graves' hyperthyroidism.

This clonotype showed up many times. V is TRBV6-1 and J is TRBJ2-2, with 7 bases that match TRBD2. Germline V gives CDR1 MNHNS, CDR2 SASEGT. The CDR3 runs 17 residues. V was pared by 5 bases and J by 1 base, with 10 bases of the junction left unmatched. The CDR3 DNA reads TGTGCCAGCAGTTACATGGGGGAGGGCCTGAACACCGGGGAGCTGTTTTTT. Its protein is CASSYMGEGLNTGELFF.

Ten or more counts support this clonotype. Sequence at one end of the junction differs from germline and may be a read error. This chain links TRBV20-1 with TRBJ1-4; D is possibly TRBD1 (5 bases). Germline loops: CDR1 DFQATT, CDR2 SNEGSKA (reference sequence). This CDR3 has 15 amino acids. The DNA of the CDR3 is TGCAGTGCTAGAGATCGGGGGTCGGGTAATGAAAAACCGTTTTTT. Translated, it gives CSARDRGSGNEKPFF.

This clonotype was observed at least ten times. This chain connects TRBV30 to TRBJ1-2; 8 positions agree with TRBD1. This CDR3 region has 12 residues. The junction had 3 bases not matched to a gene; V was cut back by 1 base and J by 8 bases. Germline V CDR1 and CDR2: GTSNPN, SVGIG (reference sequence). The CDR3 DNA is TGTGCCTGGAGTGACGGGGACAGGGGCTACACCTTC. This sequence encodes CAWSDGDRGYTF.

This clonotype was observed at least ten times. CDR3 amino acids: CASSQTLRGLNEKLFF. The CDR3 DNA follows: TGTGCCAGCAGCCAGACCCTCAGGGGGCTAAATGAAAAACTGTTTTTT. J is TRBJ1-4 and V is TRBV3-1, with TRBD1 matching 8 bases. This CDR3 contains 16 residues. The junction had 8 bases not matched to a gene; V was cut back by 3 bases and J by 5 bases. Per the germline V gene, CDR1 is LGHDT and CDR2 is YNNKEL (reference sequence).

J is TRBJ2-3 and V is TRBV3-1, with 12 bases matching TRBD2. Trimming took 1 base from V and 11 from J; bases not matched to a gene: 4. The CDR3 consists of 14 residues. Germline CDR1 reads LGHDT; CDR2 reads YNNKEL (reference sequence). The CDR3 loop is CASSQGLAGAMQYF. DNA for the CDR3: TGTGCCAGCAGCCAAGGACTAGCGGGAGCTATGCAGTATTTT.

The chain combines TRBV7-9 with TRBJ1-5, with TRBD1 identical over 8 bases. Trimming cost V 9 bases and J 3 bases; bases outside gene matches: 10. Looked up from germline, CDR1 is SEHNR and CDR2 is FQNEAQ (reference sequence). This CDR3 has 15 amino acids. This CDR3 is CASSGGDRNNQPQHF. CDR3 in DNA: TGTGCCAGTAGCGGAGGGGACAGGAACAATCAGCCCCAGCATTTT.

Ten or more counts support this clonotype. V usage is TRBV28 and J usage is TRBJ2-3; D is unclear. Germline V lookup: CDR1 MDHEN, CDR2 SYDVKM. CDR3 length: 14 amino acids. Trimming stripped 4 bases from V and 2 bases from J, with 10 bases between. The CDR3 region is CASSSYTHTDTQYF. The CDR3 nucleotides read TGTGCCAGCAGTTCGTATACCCACACAGATACGCAGTATTTT.

Ten or more counts support this clonotype. The chain's CDR3 is CASSVTTGSPQHF. The CDR3 DNA follows: TGTGCCAGCAGCGTGACGACCGGGTCACCCCAGCATTTT. V and J are TRBV7-6 and TRBJ1-5; D is unresolved. The CDR3 consists of 13 residues. Germline loops: CDR1 SGHVS, CDR2 FNYEAQ. The germline V and J ends were trimmed by 5 bases and 10 bases, with 15 bases remaining between them.

This clonotype has a handful of counts. One end of the junction varies from germline; a read error may be responsible. This chain links TRBV19 with TRBJ1-5, with TRBD1 identical over 8 bases. The CDR3 sequence is 15 residues long. Germline assignment: CDR1 LNHDA and CDR2 SQIVND (reference sequence). The CDR3 region is CASSIGTGPHQPQHF. CDR3 DNA: TGTGCCAGTAGCATAGGGACAGGCCCCCATCAGCCCCAGCATTTT. Full variable domain (remainder filled in from reference TRBV19 and TRBJ1-5): DGGITQSPKYLFRKEGQNVTLSCEQNLNHDAMYWYRQDPGQGLRLIYYSQIVNDFQKGDIAEGYSVSREKKESFPLTVTSAQKNPTAFYLCASSIGTGPHQPQHFGDGTRLSIL.

A note on this clonotype: At one end the junction does not follow the germline gene, possibly because of a read error. The rearrangement joins TRBV2 to TRBJ1-1; D is unresolved. This CDR3 has 17 residues. Germline-derived CDR1 and CDR2 are SNHLY and FYNNEI. The CDR3 reads CATSPRARPLMNTEAFF. The DNA of the CDR3 is TGTGCCACCAGTCCTCGGGCCCGACCCCTGATGAACACTGAAGCTTTCTTT.

This clonotype was seen a handful of times. This sequence joins TRBV5-1 and TRBJ1-6; D is unclear. This CDR3 has 13 residues. Trimming shortened V by 0 bases and J by 8 bases, and 6 bases separated the two germline ends. Germline CDR1 and CDR2: SGHRS and YFSETQ. CDR3 coding DNA: TGCGCCAGCAGCTTGGGGGATCATTCACCCCTCCACTTT. It encodes CASSLGDHSPLHF.

This clonotype was seen at least ten times. The chain links TRBV30 to TRBJ1-2; a weak D match, TRBD1 (6 bases). CDR3 length: 15 residues. The germline CDR1 and CDR2 sequences are GTSNPN and SVGIG (reference sequence). Deletions cut 1 base from V and 4 bases from J, with 16 bases between. CDR3 sequence (DNA): TGTGCCTGGAGTGCACCCGGAGGGGGGGGCTATGGCTACACCTTC. Its protein is CAWSAPGGGGYGYTF.

There are many counts of this clonotype. One junction end does not reproduce the germline sequence, and a read error may be involved. V is TRBV11-2 and J is TRBJ2-1, with TRBD2 matching over 11 bases. CDR3 length: 15 amino acids. In germline, CDR1 is SGHAT, CDR2 FQNNGV. This CDR3 reads CASRYSGRAYIEQFF. CDR3 DNA: TGTGCCAGCAGATATAGCGGGAGGGCTTACATTGAGCAGTTCTTC.

This clonotype occurred many times. This rearrangement joins TRBV3-1 to TRBJ1-3; D is unclear. The germline V and J ends were trimmed by 0 bases and 0 bases, with 6 bases remaining between them. CDR1 is LGHDT and CDR2 is YNNKEL in the germline V gene (reference sequence). The CDR3 has 15 amino acids. The CDR3 loop reads CASSQDNGSGNTIYF. The DNA for the CDR3 is TGTGCCAGCAGCCAAGATAACGGCTCTGGAAACACCATATATTTT.

This clonotype was found many times. The CDR3 protein is CSVSRGEHF. The CDR3 nucleotides are TGCAGTGTATCCCGTGGCGAGCATTTT. The chain has TRBV20-1 and TRBJ1-5; unclear D gene. Trimming removed 7 bases at V and 14 bases at J, with 12 bases between. From germline, CDR1 is DFQATT and CDR2 SNEGSKA (reference sequence). The CDR3 consists of 9 residues.

This clonotype was found many times. This chain links TRBV12-3 or TRBV12-4 with TRBJ2-5; 9 nucleotides line up with TRBD1. The length of the CDR3 is 14 residues. The trim removed 5 bases at V and 4 bases at J, leaving 5 bases unmatched. DNA for the CDR3: TGTGCCAGCAGTCCCTCGACAGGGGGAGAGACCCAGTACTTC. Encoded protein: CASSPSTGGETQYF.

This clonotype was picked up many times. The rearrangement uses TRBV27 and TRBJ2-5; 12 bases are a match to TRBD2. J gave up 5 bases and V 10 bases, and 8 bases lay outside the gene matches. This CDR3 spans 14 amino acids. Per germline, CDR1 MNHEY and CDR2 SMNVEV (reference sequence). CDR3 in DNA: TGTGCCACCCGGACTAGCGGGACTGGGGAGACCCAGTACTTC. It translates to CATRTSGTGETQYF.

V is TRBV7-9 and J is TRBJ2-4, with a tentative D call TRBD2 (7 bases). Germline assignment: CDR1 SEHNR and CDR2 FQNEAQ (reference sequence). This CDR3 comprises 16 residues. With 5 bases removed from V and 12 bases from J, the gap between germline ends came to 26 bases. As DNA, the CDR3 is TGTGCCAGCAGCCCGTTAGGGGGGGTCTCCCGCGCCGCTCAGTACTTC. Translating it yields CASSPLGGVSRAAQYF.

At least ten counts were recorded for this clonotype. The V and J genes are TRBV18 and TRBJ1-1; 8 positions agree with TRBD1. The germline CDR1 and CDR2 sequences are KGHSH and LQKENI. This CDR3 is 14 amino acids long. V lost 5 bases to trimming and J lost 8 bases; unmatched junction nucleotides: 10. In DNA, the CDR3 is TGTGCCAGCTCAGACGGGACAGGAGGATCCGAAGCTTTCTTT. Translating it yields CASSDGTGGSEAFF.

This clonotype showed up many times. The chain has TRBV27 and TRBJ2-7, with D maybe TRBD1 (5 bases). This CDR3 has 15 amino acids. Trimming left V 1 base short and J 2 bases short, with 12 bases between. Germline loops: CDR1 MNHEY, CDR2 SMNVEV (reference sequence). The CDR3 region has the DNA TGTGCCAGCAGTTTATATCCAGGGAAGACCTACGAGCAGTACTTC. It yields the protein CASSLYPGKTYEQYF.

This clonotype was recorded many times. The chain carries TRBV6-1 and TRBJ2-3; a weak D match, TRBD1 (6 bases). CDR3 size: 14 residues. Germline assignment: CDR1 MNHNS and CDR2 SASEGT. V was clipped by 8 bases and J by 7 bases, with 19 bases between them. For the CDR3, the DNA is TGTGCCAGCTCCAGGGGCTCAAATCAAAATACGCAGTATTTT. Its translation: CASSRGSNQNTQYF.

This clonotype has at least ten counts. J is TRBJ2-2 and V is TRBV4-1; a weak D match, TRBD2 (6 bases). Germline loops: CDR1 MGHRA, CDR2 YSYEKL. V was trimmed by 6 bases and J by 5 bases, leaving 16 bases between them. This CDR3 spans 15 amino acids. The CDR3 coding sequence is TGCGCCAGCAGACCAATAGGAGCGGGTACCGGGGAGCTGTTTTTT. The encoded protein is CASRPIGAGTGELFF.

This clonotype was observed at least ten times. V usage is TRBV10-3 and J usage is TRBJ2-5; a possible D gene is TRBD1 (6 bases). The V and J ends lost 2 bases and 5 bases respectively, with 12 bases between them. This CDR3 spans 14 amino acids. Germline V CDR1 and CDR2: ENHRY, SYGVKD. Here the CDR3 reads CAISETQGTETQYF. Written as DNA, the CDR3 is TGTGCCATCAGTGAGACCCAGGGGACGGAGACCCAGTACTTC.

Points on this clonotype: Being one base from a much bigger clone, this may be a read error. The chain links TRBV4-1 to TRBJ2-1, with TRBD2 matching 8 bases. V gave up 4 bases and J gave up 11 bases; unmatched junction bases: 16. The CDR3 runs to 16 residues. Germline loops: CDR1 MGHRA, CDR2 YSYEKL. The CDR3, as DNA: TGCGCCAGCAGCCTACCAACCCGGGGTAGCGGGAACAAGCAGTTCTTC. The encoded protein is CASSLPTRGSGNKQFF.

This clonotype has ten or more counts. This chain uses TRBV20-1 with TRBJ1-3; D is ambiguous. Trimming cost V 6 bases and J 3 bases, with 21 bases left between them. This CDR3 has 16 amino acids. Germline CDR1 and CDR2: DFQATT and SNEGSKA (reference sequence). For the CDR3, the DNA is TGCAGTGCGGAGGCCCCACCCGTCCGTGGTGGAAACACCATATATTTT. Translating it yields CSAEAPPVRGGNTIYF.

This clonotype has a count of ten or more. V is TRBV5-6 and J is TRBJ1-1, with unresolved D. The germline gives CDR1 SGHDT, CDR2 YYEEEE. Trimming stripped 4 bases from V and 8 bases from J, with 12 bases between. The CDR3 totals 12 residues. For the CDR3, the DNA is TGTGCCAGCAGCAATCTTCAGATCGAAGCTTTCTTT. As protein: CASSNLQIEAFF.

The chain recombines TRBV6-2 or TRBV6-3 with TRBJ2-6; a possible D gene is TRBD2 (7 bases). Deletions cut 11 bases from V and 2 bases from J, with 13 bases between. Germline CDR1 is MNHEY and CDR2 is SVGEGT. The CDR3 is 14 amino acids. The CDR3 DNA reads as TGTGCCGTCGACGGGGGGCCTGGGGCCAACGTCCTGACTTTC. This gives the protein CAVDGGPGANVLTF.